This TCR beta chain was sequenced in a study of Tregs in tolerant kidney transplant recipients. Across the whole study: The nonmyeloablative bone marrow transplants came from related graft donors, with transient mixed chimerism.

The protocol was immunoSEQ multiplex PCR, while the TCRdb copy is restricted to in-frame clones and leaves out a portion. The table lists 15,000 to 19,000 clones, around 50% of them singletons. Trimming left V 7 bases short and J 2 bases short, with 15 bases between. CDR1 is MNHNY and CDR2 is SVGAGI in the germline V gene (reference sequence). The length of the CDR3 is 15 residues. CFSE-labeled recipient PBMCs were cultured roughly 6 days with irradiated graft donor PBMCs, then FACS-sorted. Concerning this clone: Antigen unknown.

The receptor was isolated from a human patient who received a combined kidney and bone marrow transplant. This chain links TRBV6-6 with TRBJ1-5, with a tentative D call TRBD1 (6 bases). This specimen consisted of CD4+ T cells from blood cultured with allogeneic cells, obtained before the transplant. DNA for the CDR3: TGTGCCAGCACCCTGGGGGGGGCTGGCAATCAGCCCCAGCATTTT. This encodes CASTLGGAGNQPQHF.